Listed here is a single T cell receptor (beta chain). This clonotype was counted ten times or more. It lacks a known antigen. No base qualities exist here, and no much larger clone lies one base off it. This sample's time point label indicates: patch test 2, 6 weeks after DPC sensitization. Reading the label with the study, this specimen's treatment or condition is: therapeutic diphenylcyclopropenone sensitization with weekly scalp DPC. At every patch-test visit, the blood draw took place before the patch test was put on. Patients were considered eligible if aged 18 to 70, diagnosed with alopecia and deemed suitable for DPC therapy, and patients were excluded if pregnant. Total RNA was extracted from unfractionated whole blood that had been collected in Tempus Blood RNA tubes. The library was built by means of RACE. The run used a NextSeq 500. During library preparation, unique molecular identifiers were attached to individual cDNA molecules so that TCRs could be counted quantitatively and reproducibly. Each blood RNA sample was used to sequence both TCR alpha and TCR beta chains. The authors processed their data as follows. Samples had a median of 95,638 TCRs, with a range from roughly 20,000 to 700,000. V, J and CDR3 annotation of the TCR reads was carried out using the Decombinator software suite. Every sample was subsampled to the same number of TCRs (28,000) for the PS versus PT1 abundance plots. TCRs were defined as expanded if absent before sensitization and observed at least eight times at the 2-week time point. TCRdb applied fastp at Q25 and MiXCR to the public reads, then kept only in-frame beta chains. Every distinct CDR3 protein forms one entry, paired with its most common genes and DNA. The V and J calls, along with clone size, are taken from TCRdb and not from the paper's own processing. The sample table lists about 380,000 distinct CDR3 sequences, over 6% of them with a count of one. In total, the top ten clones hold more than 5.5% of the sample.

Trimming takes 1 base from V and 0 bases from J, and the germline ends sit 10 bases apart. From the cysteine up to the phenylalanine, the CDR3 has a length of 15 residues. Only CDR3 DNA remains: 45 bases, in frame from the first base. Based on the germline V gene, the CDR1 and CDR2 sequences are MDHEN and SYDVKM. The sample belongs to a study of human T cells and chemical hapten exposure (dated by TCRdb to about 2021). Describing the broader study: For sensitization, 2% DPC in acetone was applied to a 2 cm by 2 cm area of upper inner arm skin. Throughout the study period of about 25 weeks, patients also received therapeutic DPC doses to the scalp every week. Patch testing was performed on the upper back with Finn chambers containing 0.01% DPC, and the patch tests were scored after 6 days according to International Contact Dermatitis Research Group standards. Alopecia areata with under or over 50% scalp involvement, alopecia totalis and alopecia universalis were represented in the patient cohort, which was mostly female. Libraries were combined into a pool for sequencing, and differences in TCR yield between samples came mainly from small differences in library volumes within the pool. Peripheral blood TCR repertoire changes were tracked in vivo in alopecia patients during primary and secondary sensitization to the hapten diphenylcyclopropenone (DPC). Blood samples were taken from patients before sensitization (week 0) and then at 2, 6 and about 24 weeks after DPC sensitization. Some 29 alopecia patients gave blood for TCR sequencing at one to four time points (pre-sensitization, 2, 6 and 24 weeks). Study-level results and caveats: The number of TCRs above 1 in 1000 frequency did not change with DPC sensitization; there was no evidence of global repertoire structure alterations. Repeated subsampling changed both the strength of the expansion versus patch-test correlation and the threshold at which that correlation became significant. Patch test score was positively correlated with the number of PT1 expanded TCRs, with significance at thresholds 8, 16 and 32 but not at 4. Alopecia, a presumed autoimmune disease, was present in all patients, so the immune response of the patients might differ from that of healthy individuals. Significantly more large CDR3 similarity clusters were formed by expanded TCRs than by pre-sensitization or healthy control sets, consistent with antigen-driven responses.

This specimen was whole blood, taken in connection with sensitization to the hapten diphenylcyclopropenone (DPC). The V and J segments used are TRBV28 and TRBJ2-7, with the D gene call left open. The receptor was isolated from a woman between 18 and 29 years old with alopecia areata. Some clones in this sample may be carry-over from other donors' samples. In nucleotides, the sequence is TGTGCCAGCAGTTTATTTTCGGACGGCTCCTACGAGCAGTACTTC. The translation is CASSLFSDGSYEQYF.